This T cell receptor beta chain was sequenced in a study of blood T cell repertoires in COVID-19. Study background: T cells, B-cell-depleted T cells, or PBMCs supplied cDNA or gDNA.

This clone was seen a single time. Germline V CDR1 and CDR2: LGHDT, YNNKEL (reference sequence). V was cut by 5 bases and J by 3 bases, with 13 bases left in between. The CDR3 sequence is 15 residues long. Authors' processing steps: For nucleated cells, counts were estimated from reference gene primer amplification. Some clones are missing from TCRdb's copy, which holds only in-frame ones; the method was immunoSEQ multiplex PCR. The V and J calls and clone size come from that table; D and trimming were worked out from the DNA. Among about 47,000 clones, around 83% were seen once, and the ten largest hold about 1.4%.

The sample taken for sequencing was peripheral blood. This receptor was taken from a man in his forties or fifties with acute or convalescent COVID-19. This rearrangement joins TRBV3-1 (or the pseudogene TRBV3-2) to TRBJ1-4, with D hard to call. The CDR3 coding sequence is TGTGCCAGCAGCGCATCGGGTCGGGCTAATGAAAAACTGTTTTTT. It translates to CASSASGRANEKLFF.